These 5 T cell receptor beta chains came from one sample sequenced in a study of Ad26.COV2.S vaccination and SARS-CoV-2 variants. TCRdb's copy holds only in-frame clones and misses some; the assay was immunoSEQ multiplex PCR. The repertoire holds approximately 250,000 clones, with around 88% as singletons. Treatment here: around 19 received Ad26.COV2.S at low or high dose, single or two shots; about 5 received placebo; per-sample allocation not given. The investigators took samples on day 63 after the first vaccine or placebo injection. This sample comprised peripheral blood, obtained in a trial of Ad26.COV2.S vaccine versus placebo. These receptors came from a person aged 18 to 65 who received the Ad26.COV2.S COVID-19 vaccine or a placebo.

The gene calls are TRBV6-5 and TRBJ2-2; no clear D gene. CDR1 and CDR2 (germline): MNHEY, SVGAGI. This CDR3 has 12 amino acids. With 7 bases removed from V and 1 base from J, the gap between germline ends came to 4 bases. The CDR3 region is CASTMNTGELFF. CDR3 sequence (DNA): TGTGCCAGCACCATGAACACCGGGGAGCTGTTTTTT.

This chain connects TRBV2 to TRBJ2-7, with 9 positions matching TRBD1. Germline-derived CDR1 and CDR2 are SNHLY and FYNNEI. After removal of 5 bases from V and 9 bases from J, the junction contained 11 bases not matched to a gene. The CDR3 has 14 amino acids. In DNA, the CDR3 is TGTGCCAGCAGTAGAGCCGGGACAGGGATCGTGCAGTACTTC. Protein sequence: CASSRAGTGIVQYF.

The V gene is TRBV4-3, the J gene TRBJ2-7; D is unclear. The CDR3 has 14 amino acids. Trimming cost V 0 bases and J 0 bases, with 6 bases left between them. Looked up from germline, CDR1 is LGHNA and CDR2 is YSLEER. CDR3 protein: CASSQDWVSYEQYF. As DNA, the CDR3 is TGCGCCAGCAGCCAAGATTGGGTCTCCTACGAGCAGTACTTC.

This clone was counted a few times. V usage is TRBV7-2 and J usage is TRBJ2-1; D is perhaps TRBD2 (5 bases). Trimming took 4 bases from V and 5 from J, leaving 15 bases between them. Germline values: CDR1 SGHTA, CDR2 FQGNSA. The CDR3 has 15 amino acids. The CDR3 sequence: CASSSYQRLHNEQFF. CDR3 DNA sequence: TGTGCCAGCAGCTCCTACCAGCGGCTTCACAATGAGCAGTTCTTC.

The chain combines TRBV9 with TRBJ1-6; D gene unclear. The germline gives CDR1 SGDLS, CDR2 YYNGEE. The CDR3 covers 15 residues. Trimming removed 0 bases from V and 6 bases from J, with 10 bases in between. CDR3 loop: CASSVDPGFNSPLHF. The CDR3 nucleotides are TGTGCCAGCAGCGTAGACCCAGGTTTTAATTCACCCCTCCACTTT. The whole variable domain, filled in from reference TRBV9 and TRBJ1-6, reads DSGVTQTPKHLITATGQRVTLRCSPRSGDLSVYWYQQSLDQGLQFLIQYYNGEERAKGNILERFSAQQFPDLHSELNLSSLELGDSALYFCASSVDPGFNSPLHFGNGTRLTVT.